This TCR beta chain emerged from a study of blood T cell repertoires in COVID-19. Study-wide background: Samples representing acute and convalescent COVID-19 were sourced from the United States, Italy and Spain.

Trimming removed 4 bases from V and 1 base from J; junction bases left unmatched: 5. CDR1 is SGHDT, CDR2 YYEEEE, per germline. The CDR3 is 16 amino acids. Authors' data handling: The assay estimated nucleated cells by amplifying reference gene primers. Method: immunoSEQ multiplex PCR; TCRdb's copy keeps in-frame clones and lacks some. V, J and clone size reflect that table, while D and trimming were determined from the DNA. Of 120,000 to 150,000 clones listed, about 87% were seen once; the top ten hold approximately 6.2%. The material sequenced was peripheral blood. The receptor was derived from an elderly man with acute or convalescent COVID-19. V usage is TRBV5-6 and J usage is TRBJ2-5; 12 bases are shared with TRBD1. This CDR3 reads CASSPGTGGFQETQYF. The CDR3 nucleotides are TGTGCCAGCAGCCCCGGGACAGGGGGCTTCCAAGAGACCCAGTACTTC.